This T cell receptor beta chain was captured by sequencing in a study of blood T cell repertoires in COVID-19. Germline assignment: CDR1 MNHEY and CDR2 SMNVEV (reference sequence). Trimming removed 3 bases at V and 4 bases at J, with 12 bases between. The CDR3 has 14 amino acids. Using immunoSEQ multiplex PCR, the repertoire was profiled, and TCRdb retains in-frame clones only, with some absent. The table includes about 270,000 clones, about nine tenths detected once. The V call is TRBV27, the J call TRBJ1-2; a weak D match, TRBD1 (6 bases). This TCR derives from a man aged 35 to 55 with active or convalescent COVID-19. The sample consisted of peripheral blood. The CDR3 nucleotides are TGTGCCAGCAGTTTGGGGGGGCAGGGCTATGGCTACACCTTC. Protein sequence: CASSLGGQGYGYTF.